The clone carrying this T cell receptor beta chain showed up many times. As yet, its antigen is unknown. The sample's time point: longitudinal time-point 3. The data were obtained in a study of neurological immune-mediated disorders. Study results and caveats: It was HTLV-1-associated myelopathy that showed the most TCR clonal expansion, while multiple sclerosis showed the least, falling below healthy controls. Private repertoires in all groups were suggested, as expanded clones shared no CDR3 amino acid sequences across subjects.

Synthesis of cDNA was accomplished via 5'RACE employing 10-nucleotide random UMIs. Whenever a sequencing run was performed, it yielded over 170 million TCR-beta sequences from 15-18 subjects. TCRdb reprocessed the 5' RACE reads via MiXCR and lists one record per CDR3 protein. The sample lists about 45,000 distinct CDR3 sequences; less than 15% were seen once. V lost 3 bases and J 7 bases, leaving 5 bases between the germline ends. The CDR3 has 11 residues. Per the germline V gene, CDR1 is SGHDT and CDR2 is YYEEEE. The material sequenced was PBMCs. This chain connects TRBV5-6 to TRBJ2-1; D uncertain. This clonotype was sampled from a man aged 30-40 years in good health. The CDR3 loop is CASSSNNEQFF. Written as DNA, the CDR3 is TGTGCCAGCAGCTCAAATAATGAGCAGTTCTTC.